These T cell receptor beta chains were read from a single sample in a study of T cell changes during pregnancy in multiple sclerosis. The protocol was immunoSEQ multiplex PCR, while the TCRdb copy is restricted to in-frame clones and leaves out a portion. The table has more than 45,000 clones, around 94% seen once. This sample comprised CD4+ T cells from peripheral blood mononuclear cells, obtained in the first trimester of pregnancy. The receptors shown here come from a female donor with multiple sclerosis, enrolled in a pregnancy study. CDR3s include the opening cysteine and the closing phenylalanine or tryptophan. Fields, in order: D gene, V gene, J gene, clone size, CDR3 protein, CDR3 DNA. The D gene is left open where the match is weak. Expanded clones get a size class; other rows say once, few or many, or leave the size out.

d_gene: NA
v_gene: TRBV19
j_gene: TRBJ2-1
abundance: NA
CDR3aa: CASSISARPYNEQFF
CDR3nt: TGTGCCAGTAGTATCTCCGCGCGCCCCTACAATGAGCAGTTCTTC

d_gene: NA
v_gene: TRBV10-1
j_gene: TRBJ1-2
abundance: NA
CDR3aa: CASSQGRDYGYTF
CDR3nt: TGCGCCAGCAGTCAGGGCAGGGACTATGGCTACACCTTC

d_gene: TRBD1
v_gene: TRBV11-2
j_gene: TRBJ2-2
abundance: NA
CDR3aa: CASSLTGGQMNTGELFF
CDR3nt: TGTGCCAGCAGCTTGACAGGGGGCCAAATGAACACCGGGGAGCTGTTTTTT

d_gene: NA
v_gene: TRBV19
j_gene: TRBJ1-5
abundance: NA
CDR3aa: CASSLLAGSQPQHF
CDR3nt: TGTGCCAGTAGTCTCCTGGCGGGTAGTCAGCCCCAGCATTTT

d_gene: NA
v_gene: TRBV19
j_gene: TRBJ1-3
abundance: once
CDR3aa: CASSPRGHRDTIYF
CDR3nt: TGTGCCAGTAGTCCAAGGGGACATCGCGACACCATATATTTT

d_gene: NA
v_gene: TRBV4-2
j_gene: TRBJ2-1
abundance: once
CDR3aa: CASSQDLESSYNEQFF
CDR3nt: TGTGCCAGCAGCCAAGATCTTGAGAGCTCCTACAATGAGCAGTTCTTC

d_gene: TRBD1
v_gene: TRBV2
j_gene: TRBJ2-7
abundance: once
CDR3aa: CASSGRGTGGHEQYF
CDR3nt: TGTGCCAGCAGTGGGAGGGGGACAGGGGGCCACGAGCAGTACTTC

d_gene: TRBD2
v_gene: TRBV2
j_gene: TRBJ2-1
abundance: NA
CDR3aa: CASSLAGENNEQFF
CDR3nt: TGTGCCAGCAGTCTAGCGGGGGAGAACAATGAGCAGTTCTTC

d_gene: NA
v_gene: TRBV2
j_gene: TRBJ1-2
abundance: NA
CDR3aa: CASSVAGALHGYTF
CDR3nt: TGTGCCAGCAGTGTGGCAGGGGCTCTTCATGGCTACACCTTC

d_gene: TRBD1
v_gene: TRBV19
j_gene: TRBJ2-7
abundance: NA
CDR3aa: CASSIFMNRGFDEQYF
CDR3nt: TGTGCCAGTAGTATTTTTATGAACAGGGGGTTTGACGAGCAGTACTTC

d_gene: TRBD2
v_gene: TRBV30
j_gene: TRBJ2-1
abundance: NA
CDR3aa: CAWRNSGGYEQFF
CDR3nt: TGTGCCTGGAGAAATAGCGGGGGGTATGAGCAGTTCTTC

d_gene: NA
v_gene: TRBV1
j_gene: TRBJ2-1
abundance: NA
CDR3aa: CTSSPGQGRNEQFF
CDR3nt: TGCACCAGCAGCCCCGGACAGGGACGGAATGAGCAGTTCTTC

d_gene: TRBD1
v_gene: TRBV6-1
j_gene: TRBJ1-2
abundance: NA
CDR3aa: CASSEAGQVSGYTF
CDR3nt: TGTGCCAGCAGCGAAGCGGGACAGGTCTCTGGCTACACCTTC

d_gene: TRBD2
v_gene: TRBV5-4
j_gene: TRBJ2-3
abundance: NA
CDR3aa: CASSLVGGVTDTQYF
CDR3nt: TGTGCCAGCAGCTTGGTGGGGGGGGTCACAGATACGCAGTATTTT

d_gene: NA
v_gene: TRBV19
j_gene: TRBJ1-3
abundance: NA
CDR3aa: CASSIGPRGRGNTIYF
CDR3nt: TGTGCCAGTAGTATAGGCCCCAGGGGAAGAGGAAACACCATATATTTT

d_gene: TRBD2
v_gene: TRBV5-1
j_gene: TRBJ2-3
abundance: few
CDR3aa: CASSYLGGGAGKDTQYF
CDR3nt: TGCGCCAGCAGCTACCTCGGCGGGGGGGCGGGCAAAGATACGCAGTATTTT

d_gene: TRBD1
v_gene: TRBV5-1
j_gene: TRBJ1-1
abundance: NA
CDR3aa: CASSVGQTNTEAFF
CDR3nt: TGCGCCAGCAGCGTGGGACAGACGAACACTGAAGCTTTCTTT

d_gene: TRBD1
v_gene: TRBV7-2
j_gene: TRBJ1-6
abundance: once
CDR3aa: CASSSQGVSPLHF
CDR3nt: TGTGCCAGCAGCTCACAGGGGGTTTCACCCCTCCACTTT

d_gene: NA
v_gene: TRBV19
j_gene: TRBJ1-5
abundance: NA
CDR3aa: CASSTGGSNQPQHF
CDR3nt: TGTGCCAGTAGTACTGGGGGCAGCAATCAGCCCCAGCATTTT

d_gene: NA
v_gene: TRBV6-5
j_gene: TRBJ1-2
abundance: NA
CDR3aa: CASSYRSNYGYTF
CDR3nt: TGTGCCAGCAGTTACCGGTCCAACTATGGCTACACCTTC

d_gene: TRBD1
v_gene: TRBV19
j_gene: TRBJ1-1
abundance: NA
CDR3aa: CASSRGTASTEAFF
CDR3nt: TGTGCCAGTAGCAGAGGGACAGCCAGCACTGAAGCTTTCTTT

d_gene: TRBD1
v_gene: TRBV7-8
j_gene: TRBJ1-2
abundance: NA
CDR3aa: CASSSAQGTPSYGYTF
CDR3nt: TGTGCCAGCAGCTCAGCACAGGGGACCCCTAGCTATGGCTACACCTTC

d_gene: TRBD2
v_gene: TRBV6-1
j_gene: TRBJ2-2
abundance: NA
CDR3aa: CASRLAGGNTGELFF
CDR3nt: TGTGCCAGCAGGCTAGCGGGGGGGAACACCGGGGAGCTGTTTTTT

d_gene: TRBD1
v_gene: TRBV2
j_gene: TRBJ2-5
abundance: NA
CDR3aa: CASSVGQGDQETQYF
CDR3nt: TGTGCCAGCAGTGTCGGGCAGGGGGACCAAGAGACCCAGTACTTC

d_gene: TRBD2
v_gene: TRBV5-1
j_gene: TRBJ2-1
abundance: NA
CDR3aa: CASSSAPGLAGGREQFF
CDR3nt: TGCGCCAGCAGCTCTGCTCCGGGACTAGCGGGGGGCCGGGAGCAGTTCTTC

d_gene: NA
v_gene: TRBV12-5
j_gene: TRBJ1-1
abundance: NA
CDR3aa: CASGLQPRGSFF
CDR3nt: TGTGCTAGTGGTTTGCAGCCCAGGGGATCTTTCTTT

d_gene: NA
v_gene: TRBV30
j_gene: TRBJ2-2
abundance: NA
CDR3aa: CAWDQGFGRELFF
CDR3nt: TGTGCCTGGGACCAGGGTTTTGGCCGGGAGCTGTTTTTT

d_gene: TRBD1
v_gene: TRBV7-6
j_gene: TRBJ1-2
abundance: NA
CDR3aa: CASSLGTGDPNYGYTF
CDR3nt: TGTGCCAGCAGCTTAGGGACAGGGGACCCAAACTATGGCTACACCTTC

d_gene: TRBD1
v_gene: TRBV5-6
j_gene: TRBJ2-4
abundance: NA
CDR3aa: CASSRDRKNIQYF
CDR3nt: TGTGCCAGCAGCCGGGACAGGAAAAACATTCAGTACTTC

d_gene: NA
v_gene: TRBV15
j_gene: TRBJ2-2
abundance: NA
CDR3aa: CATSRERYVTGELFF
CDR3nt: TGTGCCACCAGCAGAGAGAGATACGTCACCGGGGAGCTGTTTTTT

d_gene: NA
v_gene: TRBV2
j_gene: TRBJ2-2
abundance: NA
CDR3aa: CASKAGPGELFF
CDR3nt: TGTGCCAGCAAGGCGGGCCCCGGGGAGCTGTTTTTT

d_gene: NA
v_gene: TRBV18
j_gene: TRBJ1-1
abundance: NA
CDR3aa: CASSPGTQNTEAFF
CDR3nt: TGTGCCAGCTCACCAGGGACACAGAACACTGAAGCTTTCTTT

d_gene: TRBD1
v_gene: TRBV5-4
j_gene: TRBJ2-7
abundance: NA
CDR3aa: CASSSRQGRTYEQYF
CDR3nt: TGTGCCAGCAGCTCTCGACAGGGGCGCACCTACGAGCAGTACTTC

d_gene: TRBD1
v_gene: TRBV7-9
j_gene: TRBJ1-3
abundance: NA
CDR3aa: CASSTGQFSGNTIYF
CDR3nt: TGTGCCAGCAGCACGGGACAGTTCTCTGGAAACACCATATATTTT

d_gene: TRBD2
v_gene: TRBV5-1
j_gene: TRBJ2-4
abundance: NA
CDR3aa: CASSLASGGTKNIQYF
CDR3nt: TGCGCCAGCAGCCTAGCTAGCGGGGGTACCAAAAACATTCAGTACTTC

d_gene: TRBD1
v_gene: TRBV5-6
j_gene: TRBJ1-6
abundance: once
CDR3aa: CASSADRGRVSPLHF
CDR3nt: TGTGCCAGCAGCGCGGACAGGGGGCGAGTTTCACCCCTCCACTTT

d_gene: NA
v_gene: TRBV5-1
j_gene: TRBJ2-3
abundance: NA
CDR3aa: CASSLRSLGDTQYF
CDR3nt: TGCGCCAGCAGCCTCCGATCCCTCGGAGATACGCAGTATTTT

d_gene: TRBD1
v_gene: TRBV9
j_gene: TRBJ1-2
abundance: NA
CDR3aa: CASSVVSGGPLGYGYTF
CDR3nt: TGTGCCAGCAGCGTAGTGTCAGGGGGCCCACTGGGCTATGGCTACACCTTC

d_gene: NA
v_gene: TRBV30
j_gene: TRBJ2-5
abundance: once
CDR3aa: CAWKRGAGETQYF
CDR3nt: TGTGCCTGGAAACGGGGGGCGGGTGAGACCCAGTACTTC

d_gene: TRBD1
v_gene: TRBV5-5
j_gene: TRBJ1-3
abundance: NA
CDR3aa: CASSQTGGPGNTIYF
CDR3nt: TGTGCCAGCAGCCAAACAGGGGGCCCTGGAAACACCATATATTTT

d_gene: NA
v_gene: TRBV5-4
j_gene: TRBJ2-3
abundance: NA
CDR3aa: CASSFPTGRADTQYF
CDR3nt: TGTGCCAGCAGCTTCCCGACAGGTCGGGCAGATACGCAGTATTTT

d_gene: NA
v_gene: TRBV5-1
j_gene: TRBJ2-5
abundance: NA
CDR3aa: CASSLQGDWETQYF
CDR3nt: TGCGCCAGCAGCTTGCAGGGCGATTGGGAGACCCAGTACTTC

d_gene: NA
v_gene: TRBV2
j_gene: TRBJ1-6
abundance: few
CDR3aa: CASSINISPLHF
CDR3nt: TGTGCCAGCAGTATTAACATTTCCCCCCTCCACTTT